Given below is one T cell receptor (beta chain) in context. In germline, CDR1 is SGHAT, CDR2 FQNNGV. With 5 bases clipped from V and 6 bases from J, the junction kept 10 bases outside the gene matches. This CDR3 region has 17 residues. Per the study methods: The authors estimated nucleated cell counts from reference gene primer amplification. Data came from immunoSEQ multiplex PCR; TCRdb stores just in-frame clones and leaves some out. Clone size and the V and J calls come from that table; the DNA yielded D and trimming. The sample records about 260,000 clones, about 88% being singletons. Seattle's cohort entered during active infection and was followed longitudinally. The data stem from a study of blood T cell repertoires in COVID-19. On the study more broadly: Some COVID-19 samples were acute and others convalescent; all came from the United States, Italy and Spain. PBMCs, B-cell-depleted T cells, or T cells provided the cDNA or gDNA that made up the material.

The sequencing sample was made of peripheral blood. The receptor's source is a young woman with COVID-19, enrolled during active disease. V and J are TRBV11-2 and TRBJ2-1, with 13 bases fitting TRBD2. The CDR3 loop reads CASSPPLAGGHINEQFF. For the CDR3, the DNA is TGTGCCAGCAGCCCCCCACTAGCGGGAGGGCATATCAATGAGCAGTTCTTC.